This T cell receptor (beta chain) was sequenced during a study of T cells expressing NK-cell markers. Findings and caveats of the study: Of the CD8+ T cells in more than five donors, 1.0-7.0% belonged to dominant NKG2C+ clonotypes.

As to this clonotype: Its antigen is undetermined.

TCRdb reprocessed the 5' RACE reads and stores each CDR3 protein as one record, lacking DNA. The specimen's table records about 410,000 distinct CDR3 sequences. The specimen sequenced was blood T cells: a sorted CD56 or NKG2C T cell subset, CD4+ or CD8+ T cells, or bulk PBMC T cells (not recorded which). This TCR came from a woman aged 45-59 years in good health.

CDR3 sequence reads: CASSGGKLAGEETQYF. This chain uses TRBV9 with TRBJ2-5; there is no DNA to check the TCRdb D call of TRBD2. Germline CDR1 and CDR2: SGDLS and YYNGEE. The CDR3 sequence is 16 residues long.